This T cell receptor beta chain is drawn from a study of T cell changes during pregnancy in multiple sclerosis (dated by TCRdb to the late 2010s). Some background on the complete study: The study examined how the T cell repertoire changed over the course of pregnancy in women with multiple sclerosis.

Library method: the immunoSEQ multiplex PCR assay. TCRdb's version of the immuneACCESS table is confined to in-frame rearrangements and falls short of the full clone set. An unresolved V gene accounts for under half of the shortfall where checked; the remainder is of unknown origin. In all, the sample holds around 65,000 clones, and roughly 90% of those were seen once. The ten largest clonotypes hold over 1.5% of the sample. Sequences MDHEN (CDR1) and SYDVKM (CDR2) are obtained from the germline V gene. The CDR3 numbers 17 residues from cysteine through phenylalanine. Only the CDR3 DNA is retained, 51 bases long and in frame from the first base. V lost 4 bases and J lost 0 bases, and the count of bases not matched to a germline gene is 7. A remark on this clone: Its recognized antigen is unknown. No clone much larger than this one lies a single base away; base qualities are absent.

This clonotype was obtained from a female donor with multiple sclerosis, enrolled in a pregnancy study. This chain is built from TRBV28 and TRBJ2-1; 9 junctional bases match TRBD2. The sequenced sample was peripheral blood, obtained in the first trimester of pregnancy. The DNA reads as follows: TGTGCCAGCAGTTGGGCTAGCGGGGACAGCTCCTACAATGAGCAGTTCTTC. Translated, it reads CASSWASGDSSYNEQFF.